This is a list of T cell receptor beta chains from one sample in a study of siplizumab effects on memory and regulatory T cells. The assay was immunoSEQ multiplex PCR, and TCRdb's table has in-frame clones only and misses some. Among 94,000 or so clones, roughly 96% were seen once, and the ten largest hold around 0.031%. Source material: naive CD4+ T cells sorted from blood. Receptors originate from a human donor in good health. CDR3s include the opening cysteine and the closing phenylalanine or tryptophan. A D gene is named only where the DNA matches it firmly. Expanded clones are given a class, and other clones once, few, many or no size at all.

TRBJ1-1	TRBV6-5	once	-	CASSSPSENTEAFF	TGTGCCAGCAGTTCGCCGTCGGAGAACACTGAAGCTTTCTTT
TRBJ1-3	TRBV7-7	-	-	CASSLQLTDSHSGNTIYF	TGTGCCAGCAGCTTGCAATTGACCGACAGCCACTCTGGAAACACCATATATTTT
TRBJ2-3	TRBV29-1	-	-	CSVTKGGGTDTQYF	TGCAGCGTGACAAAGGGAGGTGGCACAGATACGCAGTATTTT
TRBJ1-5	TRBV19	-	-	CASSILNAQPQHF	TGTGCCAGTAGTATCCTGAATGCTCAGCCCCAGCATTTT
TRBJ2-7	TRBV5-1	-	TRBD1	CASSLGDREKYF	TGCGCCAGCAGCTTGGGGGACAGGGAGAAGTACTTC
TRBJ1-6	TRBV7-2	-	TRBD1	CASSFIGTGNNSPLHF	TGTGCCAGCAGCTTTATTGGGACAGGGAATAATTCACCCCTCCACTTT
TRBJ1-4	TRBV7-2	-	TRBD1	CASSLKAGGDYAEKLFF	TGTGCCAGCAGCTTAAAGGCAGGGGGAGATTACGCCGAAAAACTGTTTTTT
TRBJ2-5	TRBV10-2	-	TRBD1	CASSDEGQGARGTQYF	TGCGCCAGCAGTGACGAGGGACAGGGGGCTCGAGGGACCCAGTACTTC
TRBJ1-6	TRBV28	-	TRBD1	CASSTSTGEGSPLHF	TGTGCCAGCAGCACCTCGACAGGGGAGGGTTCACCCCTCCACTTT
TRBJ2-7	TRBV7-7	-	TRBD1	CASSPSRDRGSYEQYF	TGTGCCAGCAGCCCGAGCCGGGACAGGGGGTCCTACGAGCAGTACTTC
TRBJ1-2	TRBV29-1	once	TRBD1	CSVRKAPGQGDYGYTF	TGCAGCGTTAGAAAGGCTCCGGGACAGGGGGACTATGGCTACACCTTC
TRBJ2-2	TRBV7-6	-	TRBD1	CASSQGQGGNTGELFF	TGTGCCAGCAGCCAAGGACAGGGGGGTAACACCGGGGAGCTGTTTTTT
TRBJ2-3	TRBV12-5	-	-	CASGYSTSTDTQYF	TGTGCTAGTGGGTACAGTACTAGCACAGATACGCAGTATTTT
TRBJ1-2	TRBV20-1	-	-	CSAGGGGYTF	TGCAGTGCTGGGGGGGGCGGCTACACCTTC
TRBJ1-4	TRBV6-5	-	-	CASSDRTVNEKLFF	TGTGCCAGCAGTGATCGGACAGTTAATGAAAAACTGTTTTTT
TRBJ2-3	TRBV13	-	TRBD2	CASSLEPRLAGGPADTQYF	TGTGCCAGCAGCTTAGAGCCTCGACTAGCGGGGGGGCCTGCAGATACGCAGTATTTT
TRBJ1-2	TRBV5-4	-	TRBD1	CASSVGTGPPNYGYTF	TGTGCCAGCAGCGTTGGGACAGGACCTCCTAACTATGGCTACACCTTC
TRBJ2-2	TRBV2	-	TRBD1	CASSLQGAILAGELFF	TGTGCCAGCAGCTTACAGGGGGCGATTCTCGCCGGGGAGCTGTTTTTT
TRBJ1-6	TRBV5-1	-	-	CASSSKVLNNSPLHF	TGCGCCAGCAGCTCCAAGGTGTTGAATAATTCACCCCTCCACTTT
TRBJ2-1	TRBV10-3	-	-	CAISEEPGAGDNEQFF	TGTGCCATCAGTGAGGAGCCAGGGGCGGGGGACAATGAGCAGTTCTTC
TRBJ2-2	TRBV19	-	-	CASSIGTNTGELFF	TGTGCCAGTAGTATAGGCACGAACACCGGGGAGCTGTTTTTT
TRBJ2-6	TRBV7-3	-	-	CASSSASGANVLTF	TGTGCCAGCAGCTCCGCCTCTGGGGCCAACGTCCTGACTTTC
TRBJ2-5	TRBV5-1	-	-	CASSLGPRSETQYF	TGCGCCAGCAGCTTGGGACCTAGGAGTGAGACCCAGTACTTC
TRBJ2-5	TRBV18	-	-	CASSPGSRETQYF	TGTGCCAGCTCACCAGGGTCCCGAGAGACCCAGTACTTC
TRBJ1-2	TRBV7-9	-	TRBD1	CASSPGQGYNYGYTF	TGTGCCAGCAGCCCGGGACAGGGTTATAACTATGGCTACACCTTC
TRBJ2-7	TRBV6-5	-	TRBD1	CASSRGQEVDEQYF	TGTGCCAGCAGTAGAGGACAGGAGGTCGACGAGCAGTACTTC
TRBJ1-5	TRBV5-1	-	-	CASSLLARGVSNQPQHF	TGCGCCAGCAGCCTTCTAGCTAGAGGAGTCAGCAATCAGCCCCAGCATTTT
TRBJ2-5	TRBV5-1	-	-	CASSGSLETQYF	TGCGCCAGCAGCGGGAGTCTAGAGACCCAGTACTTC
TRBJ2-3	TRBV7-2	-	-	CASSLVSGFGDTQYF	TGTGCCAGCAGCTTAGTTTCAGGTTTTGGTGATACGCAGTATTTT
TRBJ2-5	TRBV6-5	-	-	CASSWTVQETQYF	TGTGCCAGCAGTTGGACAGTTCAAGAGACCCAGTACTTC
TRBJ1-5	TRBV19	-	-	CASHNTRWEQPQHF	TGTGCCAGCCATAACACCAGGTGGGAACAGCCCCAGCATTTT
TRBJ2-7	TRBV7-9	-	-	CASSLVLGGGEQYF	TGTGCCAGCAGCTTAGTTTTAGGGGGTGGCGAGCAGTACTTC
TRBJ1-1	TRBV18	-	-	CASSPIRELVTEAFF	TGTGCCAGCTCACCCATCAGGGAGTTAGTCACTGAAGCTTTCTTT
TRBJ1-2	TRBV5-1	once	-	CASSFLPPGLPLGSGYTF	TGCGCCAGCAGCTTTCTCCCTCCGGGTCTCCCGTTAGGCTCCGGCTACACCTTC
TRBJ2-3	TRBV4-2	-	TRBD2	CASSQELEGLAGGTQYF	TGTGCCAGCAGCCAAGAGTTGGAGGGACTAGCGGGGGGTACGCAGTATTTT
TRBJ1-2	TRBV19	-	-	CASSSDTGDPNYGYTF	TGTGCCAGTAGTAGCGACACAGGAGATCCTAACTATGGCTACACCTTC
TRBJ1-5	TRBV2	-	-	CASSEDRTELNQPQHF	TGTGCCAGCAGTGAAGATCGGACAGAACTAAATCAGCCCCAGCATTTT
TRBJ2-7	TRBV6-6	-	TRBD1	CASSPGTGGNEQYF	TGTGCCAGCAGCCCCGGGACAGGGGGAAACGAGCAGTACTTC
TRBJ1-2	TRBV28	-	-	CASRTEFNYGYTF	TGTGCCAGCCGGACTGAATTCAACTATGGCTACACCTTC
TRBJ1-2	TRBV21-1	-	-	CASSKRILRHRMYGYTF	TGTGCCAGCAGCAAACGCATCCTGAGACATCGGATGTATGGCTACACCTTC
TRBJ1-1	TRBV5-1	-	TRBD1	CASSLGGQGMNTEAFF	TGCGCCAGCAGCTTGGGAGGACAGGGAATGAACACTGAAGCTTTCTTT
TRBJ1-3	TRBV11-3	-	-	CASSQGISGNTIYF	TGTGCCAGCAGCCAGGGGATCTCTGGAAACACCATATATTTT
TRBJ1-1	TRBV11-3	-	-	CASSSWDTEAFF	TGTGCCAGCAGCTCGTGGGACACTGAAGCTTTCTTT
TRBJ2-7	TRBV20-1	-	TRBD1	CSVRGREQYF	TGCAGTGTGAGGGGGCGCGAGCAGTACTTC
TRBJ2-3	TRBV20-1	-	TRBD2	CSAGRDTQYF	TGCAGTGCCGGGAGGGATACGCAGTATTTT
TRBJ2-5	TRBV7-3	-	-	CASSLVWGREETQYF	TGTGCCAGCAGCTTAGTTTGGGGGCGCGAGGAGACCCAGTACTTC
TRBJ2-3	TRBV25-1	-	-	CASSGEQGGTDTQYF	TGTGCCAGCAGTGGTGAACAGGGGGGGACAGATACGCAGTATTTT
TRBJ2-1	TRBV7-6	once	TRBD2	CASSLLTSGSYNEQFF	TGTGCCAGCAGCTTATTGACTAGCGGTTCCTACAATGAGCAGTTCTTC
TRBJ1-1	TRBV12-5	-	-	CATQAGRINTEAFF	TGTGCTACCCAAGCGGGTCGGATTAACACTGAAGCTTTCTTT
TRBJ2-3	TRBV4-2	-	TRBD1	CASSRRDSITDTQYF	TGTGCCAGCAGCCGACGGGACAGTATCACAGATACGCAGTATTTT
TRBJ2-5	TRBV2	-	TRBD2	CASSPKTSGTGVTQYF	TGTGCCAGCAGCCCAAAGACTAGCGGGACGGGGGTGACCCAGTACTTC